The subject of this entry is one T cell receptor (beta chain). Its antigen is still unknown. Unique molecular identifiers featured in how the TCRbeta library was prepared. TCRdb used MiXCR to reprocess the PCR reads, holding one entry per CDR3 protein. The repertoire consists of 55,000 to 85,000 distinct CDR3 sequences, with approximately 11% occurring once and the leading ten covering 13%. The CDR3 consists of 15 residues. V was cut by 4 bases and J by 4 bases, with 16 bases left in between. The germline V gene encodes CDR1 LGHNA and CDR2 YNFKEQ. The entry originates in a study of T-cell reconstitution after alpha-beta-depleted transplantation in children. Findings and caveats of the study: It was reported that alpha-beta T cells came from several hundred expanded graft clones (about two months after transplant). Newly made T cells mostly supplied T-cell counts and diversity one year after transplant.

The chain carries TRBV4-2 and TRBJ2-5; D possibly uses TRBD1 or TRBD2 (6 bases each). This receptor was taken from a boy under 18 with acute myeloid leukemia, due to receive a stem cell transplant. Sequenced material: PBMCs, taken before TCRalphabeta/CD19-depleted stem cell transplant. This chain's CDR3 is CASSPLGGVGETQYF. As DNA, the CDR3 is TGTGCCAGCAGCCCATTGGGGGGCGTTGGAGAGACCCAGTACTTC.